This T cell receptor (beta chain) was captured in a study of T-cell reconstitution after alpha-beta-depleted transplantation in children. Germline values: CDR1 LNHDA, CDR2 SQIVND (reference sequence). Trimming removed 5 bases at V and 0 bases at J, with 11 bases between. The CDR3 is 15 amino acids. Unique molecular identifiers were incorporated during preparation of the TCRbeta library. TCRdb reprocessed the PCR reads via MiXCR and lists one record per CDR3 protein. The table includes some 300,000 distinct CDR3 sequences, 9% to 12% detected once. The TCR sequence derives from a human donor who donated a stem cell graft to a child with acute lymphoblastic leukemia. The material was PBMCs from the stem cell graft donor, obtained from the stem cell graft. The genes are TRBV19 and TRBJ2-1; D might be TRBD1 (6 bases). Here the CDR3 reads CASSPDRSSYNEQFF. The CDR3 DNA sequence: TGTGCCAGTAGTCCCGACAGGAGCTCCTACAATGAGCAGTTCTTC. The variable domain in full, with the rest retrieved from reference TRBV19 and TRBJ2-1, is DGGITQSPKYLFRKEGQNVTLSCEQNLNHDAMYWYRQDPGQGLRLIYYSQIVNDFQKGDIAEGYSVSREKKESFPLTVTSAQKNPTAFYLCASSPDRSSYNEQFFGPGTRLTVL.